This TCR beta chain was observed in a study of OX40 agonist ivuxolimab in advanced cancers. Profiled with immunoSEQ multiplex PCR; TCRdb holds only in-frame clones, not every one. The sample yields 22,000 or so clones, roughly 84% seen once. Whole-study results and caveats: Expanded peripheral T-cell antigen specificity went undetermined.

This CDR3 has 16 residues. The germline CDR1 and CDR2 sequences are SGHDT and YYEEEE. The V gene lost 1 base and the J gene lost 5 bases, with 17 bases spanning the gap. About this clone itself: The antigen remains undetermined.

This receptor was identified in an adult with an advanced solid tumor such as melanoma, head and neck, liver or kidney cancer. The sequenced sample was CD4+ or CD8+ T cells sorted from blood, obtained in a trial of the OX40 agonist ivuxolimab. The chain links TRBV5-6 to TRBJ2-3; D might be TRBD2 (5 bases). Here the CDR3 DNA reads TGTGCCAGCAGCTTGTCAACACTCCGACGGGGAGATACGCAGTATTTT. This translates into CASSLSTLRRGDTQYF.